These T cell receptor beta chains were read from a single sample in a study of blood T cell repertoires in COVID-19. TCRdb's copy holds only in-frame clones and misses some; the assay was immunoSEQ multiplex PCR. This sample has about 190,000 clones, with roughly 81% found just once. The sequenced sample was peripheral blood. The source is a woman in her 70s with active or convalescent COVID-19. Each CDR3 is given with its conserved first and last residue.

J: TRBJ2-3
V: TRBV3-1/TRBV3-2
CDR3: CASSQGIAGGISADTQYF

J: TRBJ1-5
V: TRBV28
CDR3: CASRSRGPNQPQHF

J: TRBJ2-7
V: TRBV2
CDR3: CASSGRGSSRSYEQYF

J: TRBJ1-1
V: TRBV11-1
CDR3: CASTFTSTASNTEAFF

J: TRBJ1-6
V: TRBV3-1/TRBV3-2
CDR3: CASSWGQGKQPLHF

J: TRBJ2-1
V: TRBV24-1
CDR3: CATSDWSSSGPYNEQFF

J: TRBJ2-7
V: TRBV6-5
CDR3: CASSYSRGSSYEQYF

J: TRBJ2-7
V: TRBV27
CDR3: CASNSGQGIYEQYF

J: TRBJ2-1
V: TRBV7-9
CDR3: CASSLRDRGHNEQFF

J: TRBJ2-3
V: TRBV6-6
CDR3: CASSYSRLAVTDTQYF

J: TRBJ1-5
V: TRBV5-1
CDR3: CASSVGGAGQPQHF

J: TRBJ2-7
V: TRBV4-1
CDR3: CASSQVEGGPNEQYF

J: TRBJ1-6
V: TRBV10-3
CDR3: CAIRPTESSYNSPLHF

J: TRBJ1-6
V: TRBV10-1
CDR3: CASTTGFWSLHF

J: TRBJ1-2
V: TRBV30
CDR3: CAWSQRGQTNYGYTF

J: TRBJ2-7
V: TRBV19
CDR3: CATDDTLAGGPGEQYF

J: TRBJ1-2
V: TRBV6-6
CDR3: CASTTHGSYGYTF

J: TRBJ2-3
V: TRBV29-1
CDR3: CSVARTEISTDTQYF

J: TRBJ1-5
V: TRBV28
CDR3: CASSLTKGQGVRQPQHF

J: TRBJ2-6
V: TRBV13
CDR3: CASIPGSASGANVLTF

J: TRBJ2-1
V: TRBV28
CDR3: CASRSGRSSYNEQFF

J: TRBJ2-1
V: TRBV6-4
CDR3: CASSDSIQRMDNEQFF

J: TRBJ2-5
V: TRBV4-1
CDR3: CASSQGGRVRTGKETQYF

J: TRBJ2-5
V: TRBV6-2/TRBV6-3
CDR3: CASSIAGGIQETQYF

J: TRBJ2-5
V: TRBV5-4
CDR3: CASSLEIPTGVYQETQYF

J: TRBJ2-7
V: TRBV23-1
CDR3: CASSPFDTGGRYEQYF